The 29 T cell receptor beta chains presented below share a single source sample, sequenced in a study of T-cell reconstitution after alpha-beta-depleted transplantation in children. Unique molecular identifiers featured in how the TCRbeta library was prepared. A single record per CDR3 protein comes from TCRdb applying MiXCR to the PCR reads. The sample yields about 610,000 distinct CDR3 sequences, roughly 10% seen once. The sample in question was PBMCs from the stem cell graft donor, obtained from the stem cell graft. The receptor source for this set is a human donor who donated a stem cell graft to a child with acute myeloid leukemia.

This clonotype was seen more than once but under ten times. The chain recombines TRBV20-1 with TRBJ2-2; D gene ambiguous. Germline V gene data show CDR1 as DFQATT and CDR2 as SNEGSKA (reference sequence). Trimming removed 4 bases at V and 5 bases at J, with 8 bases between. The CDR3 runs to 12 residues. CDR3 region: CSAIRPTGELFF. The CDR3 nucleotides are TGCAGTGCTATCCGACCTACCGGGGAGCTGTTTTTT.

V usage is TRBV12-3 or TRBV12-4 and J usage is TRBJ1-1; maybe TRBD1 (5 bases). The CDR3 is 14 amino acids. V was clipped by 6 bases and J by 7 bases, with 18 bases between them. The CDR3 DNA sequence: TGTGCCAGCAGGAACCATTTGGGGGGAAGTGAAGCTTTCTTT. It is translated as CASRNHLGGSEAFF.

This chain connects TRBV5-1 to TRBJ2-1, with 10 bases lining up with TRBD2. Per the germline V gene, CDR1 is SGHRS and CDR2 is YFSETQ. With 7 bases clipped from V and 10 bases from J, the junction kept 20 bases outside the gene matches. This CDR3 has 17 residues. This CDR3 reads CASSFGGLASKKSEQFF. In DNA form, the CDR3 reads TGCGCCAGCTCCTTTGGGGGACTAGCGTCCAAAAAGAGCGAGCAGTTCTTC.

This clonotype was detected many times. The rearrangement joins TRBV20-1 to TRBJ2-3; the D gene is possibly TRBD1 (5 bases). V gave up 4 bases and J gave up 0 bases, with 14 bases separating them. CDR3 length equals 15 residues. The germline gives CDR1 DFQATT, CDR2 SNEGSKA (reference sequence). CDR3 coding DNA: TGCAGTGCTATATCACAGGCATCTAGCACAGATACGCAGTATTTT. Protein: CSAISQASSTDTQYF.

J is TRBJ2-2 and V is TRBV20-1; D ambiguous. The germline CDR1 and CDR2 sequences are DFQATT and SNEGSKA (reference sequence). The CDR3 extends over 14 amino acids. Trimming pared 4 bases from V and 1 base from J, leaving 10 bases between. DNA of the CDR3: TGCAGTGCTATTGCGGAACTGAACACCGGGGAGCTGTTTTTT. It yields the protein CSAIAELNTGELFF.

In its sample, this clonotype was seen many times. This sequence joins TRBV25-1 and TRBJ2-7; 10 nucleotides line up with TRBD2. This CDR3 comprises 17 residues. In germline, CDR1 is MGHDK, CDR2 SYGVNS. With V trimmed by 8 bases and J by 2 bases, 15 bases remained unmatched. The CDR3 sequence: CASHPPLLAGDPYEQYF. CDR3 nucleotide sequence: TGTGCCAGCCACCCCCCACTGCTAGCGGGGGATCCCTACGAGCAGTACTTC.

This clonotype turned up a few times. The chain recombines TRBV18 with TRBJ1-1; D ambiguous. The CDR3 has 15 amino acids. Between the trimmed V and J ends, which lost 3 bases and 0 bases, there was a span of 11 bases. Germline CDR1 reads KGHSH; CDR2 reads LQKENI. CDR3 sequence reads: CASSPRAGVNTEAFF. In DNA form, the CDR3 reads TGTGCCAGCTCACCTCGGGCCGGAGTGAACACTGAAGCTTTCTTT.

In this sample, this clonotype turned up a few times. This sequence joins TRBV15 and TRBJ2-1; weak D call: TRBD2 (7 bases). The CDR3 loop spans 16 amino acids. V lost 0 bases to trimming and J lost 7 bases, with 16 bases between them. Germline V gene sequence: CDR1 LNHNV, CDR2 YYDKDF (reference sequence). The CDR3 is CATSREVAGASNEQFF. For the CDR3, the DNA is TGTGCCACCAGCAGAGAAGTTGCGGGGGCCTCGAATGAGCAGTTCTTC.

This clonotype was recorded at least ten times. This chain links TRBV2 with TRBJ1-5, with a possible D match to TRBD1 (6 bases). CDR3 length: 14 residues. Germline CDR1 and CDR2: SNHLY and FYNNEI. V lost 6 bases and J 5 bases, leaving 14 bases between the germline ends. Written as DNA, the CDR3 is TGTGCCAGCAGCTCCGACAGGACCTATCAGCCCCAGCATTTT. It translates to CASSSDRTYQPQHF.

V and J are TRBV5-1 and TRBJ1-2; D possibly corresponds to TRBD1 (5 bases). The V end lost 0 bases, the J end lost 4 bases, and 10 bases lay between the germline ends. Germline V gives CDR1 SGHRS, CDR2 YFSETQ. The CDR3 spans 14 residues. The CDR3 DNA follows: TGCGCCAGCAGCTTGGTTCCAGGGCCCTATGGCTACACCTTC. This encodes CASSLVPGPYGYTF.

This clonotype was counted at least ten times. J is TRBJ2-1 and V is TRBV7-3; D uncertain. The CDR3 is made up of 16 amino acids. Per germline, CDR1 SGHTA and CDR2 FQGTGA. Between the trimmed V and J ends, which lost 6 bases and 1 base, there was a span of 16 bases. The CDR3 sequence is CASRPNRVSSYNEQFF. CDR3 nucleotides: TGTGCCAGCAGACCGAATAGGGTTTCTTCCTACAATGAGCAGTTCTTC.

The chain employs TRBV25-1 and TRBJ1-5; TRBD1 aligns across 7 bases. This CDR3 is built from 19 residues. The germline CDR1 and CDR2 sequences are MGHDK and SYGVNS. J gave up 0 bases and V 4 bases, and 15 bases lay outside the gene matches. Written as DNA, the CDR3 is TGTGCCAGCAGTGGCCGGGACAGTCGAGGGGTATATAGCAATCAGCCCCAGCATTTT. Translation: CASSGRDSRGVYSNQPQHF.

The chain has TRBV30 and TRBJ2-3, with D maybe TRBD2 (6 bases). CDR1 is GTSNPN and CDR2 is SVGIG in the germline V gene (reference sequence). V was shortened by 2 bases and J by 1 base, with 13 bases between the two germline ends. The length of the CDR3 is 15 residues. CDR3 loop: CAWSMAGKGTDTQYF. CDR3 DNA: TGTGCCTGGAGTATGGCGGGAAAGGGCACAGATACGCAGTATTTT.

This clonotype was picked up a small number of times. This CDR3 reads CASRRVSTDTQYF. Written as DNA, the CDR3 is TGTGCCAGTAGGCGAGTTAGCACAGATACGCAGTATTTT. The rearrangement joins TRBV28 to TRBJ2-3; no firm D call. CDR3 size: 13 residues. V was cut by 9 bases and J by 0 bases, with 10 bases left in between. The V gene's germline CDR1 is MDHEN and CDR2 SYDVKM.

CDR3 loop: CATRDRSSYEQYF. The CDR3 DNA is TGTGCCACCAGGGACAGAAGCTCCTACGAGCAGTACTTC. V usage is TRBV7-3 and J usage is TRBJ2-7; 7 bases are a match to TRBD1. Germline CDR1 SGHTA, CDR2 FQGTGA. The J segment lost 0 bases and the V segment lost 10 bases, leaving 6 bases of the junction unmatched. CDR3 length equals 13 residues.

This clonotype was detected a few times. The chain is built from TRBV29-1 and TRBJ2-3, with 9 nucleotides matching TRBD2. Germline V lookup: CDR1 SQVTM, CDR2 ANQGSEA. The CDR3 loop spans 15 amino acids. V shed 3 bases, J shed 6 bases, and the junction held 10 bases outside the gene matches. The CDR3 nucleotides are TGCAGCGTTGACCCTGGCGGGAGGGCCCGGGATACGCAGTATTTT. Amino acids: CSVDPGGRARDTQYF.

There are many counts of this clonotype. The V call is TRBV20-1, the J call TRBJ2-1; D remains ambiguous. Germline values: CDR1 DFQATT, CDR2 SNEGSKA (reference sequence). V gave up 6 bases and J gave up 8 bases, with 11 bases separating them. The CDR3 runs to 11 residues. The CDR3: CSAKKYHEQFF. CDR3 coding DNA: TGCAGTGCCAAAAAGTACCATGAGCAGTTCTTC.

In this sample, this clonotype turned up many times. The chain has TRBV29-1 and TRBJ2-1, with no clear D. Trimming removed 7 bases at V and 0 bases at J, with 13 bases between. Germline V CDR1 and CDR2: SQVTM, ANQGSEA. The CDR3 contains 14 residues. CDR3 protein: CSAPRPLSYNEQFF. For the CDR3, the DNA is TGCAGCGCCCCTCGCCCCCTCTCCTACAATGAGCAGTTCTTC.

Many counts were recorded for this clonotype. CDR3 protein: CSASTGNEKLFF. Here the CDR3 DNA reads TGCAGTGCTAGTACGGGTAATGAAAAACTGTTTTTT. The chain couples TRBV20-1 to TRBJ1-4; D remains unclear. The CDR3 contains 12 residues. The V gene's germline CDR1 is DFQATT and CDR2 SNEGSKA (reference sequence). V shed 3 bases and J shed 4 bases, with 6 bases lying between them.

This clonotype was seen a handful of times. The V call is TRBV29-1, the J call TRBJ1-5, with D uncertain. The CDR3 is made up of 14 amino acids. V lost 2 bases to trimming and J lost 1 base, with 9 bases between them. Germline V gene data show CDR1 as SQVTM and CDR2 as ANQGSEA. The CDR3 DNA sequence: TGCAGCGTTGAACTGCGGGAAAGCAATCAGCCCCAGCATTTT. Its protein product is CSVELRESNQPQHF.

This clonotype was counted between two and nine times. CDR3 sequence (DNA): TGTGCCAGCAGTGACACCCCTGGCTACACCTTC. It specifies CASSDTPGYTF. This sequence joins TRBV6-2 or TRBV6-3 and TRBJ1-2; no clear D gene. The CDR3 is made up of 11 amino acids. Germline assignment: CDR1 MNHEY and CDR2 SVGEGT. V lost 5 bases and J 7 bases, leaving 8 bases between the germline ends.

V and J are TRBV30 and TRBJ2-5; tentatively, D is TRBD2 (6 bases). This CDR3 is 15 amino acids long. Per germline, CDR1 GTSNPN and CDR2 SVGIG (reference sequence). V lost 0 bases to trimming and J lost 1 base, with 12 bases between them. Here the CDR3 reads CAWSVPGGVQETQYF. In DNA form, the CDR3 reads TGTGCCTGGAGTGTACCAGGAGGGGTCCAAGAGACCCAGTACTTC.

Ten or more counts support this clonotype. The genes are TRBV12-3 or TRBV12-4 and TRBJ2-1; 9 bases align to TRBD2. V was clipped by 0 bases and J by 2 bases; unmatched bases: 2. This CDR3 comprises 16 residues. CDR3 sequence reads: CASSLALAGTYNEQFF. The CDR3 DNA follows: TGTGCCAGCAGTTTAGCCCTAGCGGGGACCTACAATGAGCAGTTCTTC.

The J gene is TRBJ1-1, the V gene TRBV12-3 or TRBV12-4; D is uncertain. This CDR3 is 14 amino acids long. Trimming removed 6 bases from V and 1 base from J, with 12 bases in between. As DNA, the CDR3 is TGTGCCAGCAGCTACGGTGGCAAGAACACTGAAGCTTTCTTT. Translating it yields CASSYGGKNTEAFF.

In this sample, this clonotype turned up a few times. The chain combines TRBV20-1 with TRBJ2-3; TRBD2 might be the D (6 bases). CDR3 length: 15 residues. V lost 6 bases and J lost 0, with 16 bases in between. Germline CDR1 reads DFQATT; CDR2 reads SNEGSKA (reference sequence). CDR3 DNA sequence: TGCAGTGCGACGTCCGGGAGTCTTAGCACAGATACGCAGTATTTT. Encoded protein: CSATSGSLSTDTQYF.

This clonotype was counted only a few times. V gene TRBV11-2 combines with J gene TRBJ2-1; 12 bases agree with TRBD2. The CDR3 is 19 residues long. CDR1 is SGHAT and CDR2 is FQNNGV in the germline V gene. After removal of 0 bases from V and 5 bases from J, the junction contained 11 bases not matched to a gene. As DNA, the CDR3 is TGTGCCAGCAGCTTAGATGGACTTGGACTAGCGGGAAGAAACAATGAGCAGTTCTTC. This gives the protein CASSLDGLGLAGRNNEQFF.

This clonotype was counted many times. The V gene is TRBV20-1, the J gene TRBJ2-7, with 9 positions matching TRBD2. The CDR3 length is 14 residues. In germline, CDR1 is DFQATT, CDR2 SNEGSKA (reference sequence). The trim removed 3 bases at V and 8 bases at J, leaving 11 bases unmatched. This CDR3 reads CSASGLASNRQQYF. For the CDR3, the DNA is TGCAGTGCTAGCGGACTAGCGAGTAACAGGCAGCAGTACTTC.

The sample holds a few counts of this clonotype. V and J are TRBV4-2 and TRBJ2-5; D not resolved. Germline-derived CDR1 and CDR2 are LGHNA and YNFKEQ. CDR3 length: 13 residues. Trimming took 0 bases from V and 5 from J, leaving 7 bases between them. Here the CDR3 DNA reads TGTGCCAGCAGCCAAGATATGGAGGAGACCCAGTACTTC. Translating gives CASSQDMEETQYF.

This clonotype was seen repeatedly, ten times or more. The chain has TRBV15 and TRBJ2-7, with 9 nucleotides matching TRBD1. V shed 2 bases and J 5 bases; nucleotides not matched to a gene: 10. Germline V CDR1 and CDR2: LNHNV, YYDKDF (reference sequence). The CDR3 length is 16 residues. The CDR3 nucleotides are TGTGCCACCAGCAGACCTTCTCGGACAGGGGTGGACGAGCAGTACTTC. Amino acid sequence: CATSRPSRTGVDEQYF.